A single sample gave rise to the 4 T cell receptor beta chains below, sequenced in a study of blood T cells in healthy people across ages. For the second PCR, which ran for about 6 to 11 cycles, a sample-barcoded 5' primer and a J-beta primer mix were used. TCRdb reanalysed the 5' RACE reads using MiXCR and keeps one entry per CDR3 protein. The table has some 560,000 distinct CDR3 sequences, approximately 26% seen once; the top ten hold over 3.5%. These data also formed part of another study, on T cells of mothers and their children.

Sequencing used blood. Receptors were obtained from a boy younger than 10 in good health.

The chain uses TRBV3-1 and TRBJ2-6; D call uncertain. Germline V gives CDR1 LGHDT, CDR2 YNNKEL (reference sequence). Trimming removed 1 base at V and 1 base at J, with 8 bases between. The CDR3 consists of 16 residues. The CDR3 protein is CASSQVDPSGANVLTF. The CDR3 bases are TGTGCCAGCAGCCAAGTTGACCCTTCTGGGGCCAACGTCCTGACTTTC.

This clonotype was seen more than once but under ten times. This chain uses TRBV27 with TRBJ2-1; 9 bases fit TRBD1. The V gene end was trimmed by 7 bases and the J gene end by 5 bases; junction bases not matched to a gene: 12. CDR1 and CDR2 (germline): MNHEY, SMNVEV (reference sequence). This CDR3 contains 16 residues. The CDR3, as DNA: TGTGCCAGCATCCACGCCTGGGACAGGGCGAACAATGAGCAGTTCTTC. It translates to CASIHAWDRANNEQFF.

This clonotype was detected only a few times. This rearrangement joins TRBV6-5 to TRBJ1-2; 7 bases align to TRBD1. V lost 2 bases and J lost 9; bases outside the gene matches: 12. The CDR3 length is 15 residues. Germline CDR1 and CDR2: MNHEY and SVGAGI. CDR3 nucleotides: TGTGCCAGCAGTTACACGGGACAGCTCCCCTTGAGCTACACCTTC. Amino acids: CASSYTGQLPLSYTF.

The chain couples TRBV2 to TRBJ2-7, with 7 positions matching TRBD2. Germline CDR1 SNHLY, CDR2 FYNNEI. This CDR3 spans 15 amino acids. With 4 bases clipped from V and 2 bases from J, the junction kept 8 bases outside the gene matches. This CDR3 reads CASSGRLAKAYEQYF. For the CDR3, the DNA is TGTGCCAGCAGTGGGCGACTAGCTAAGGCCTACGAGCAGTACTTC.